This T cell receptor (beta chain) originates from a study of CXCR3-negative and CXCR3-positive naive CD8 T cells. General study findings and limits: Both naive subsets showed comparably high diversity, and memory CD8+ cells showed much lower diversity. Comparison of naive CXCR3-negative and CXCR3-positive cells revealed similar TRBV-TRBJ usage, while memory cells differed. Naive CXCR3-positive cells had TRB CDR3s more hydrophobic than those of CXCR3-negative naive cells.

Triplicates of around 300,000 cells were sorted from each CD8+ T cell subset. Details on this clonotype: Its antigen is not known.

The TRB cDNA libraries were prepared by 5' RACE with UMI labels. Reprocessing the 5' RACE reads, TCRdb reports a single entry for every CDR3 protein and omits DNA. Seen in this sample are about 110,000 distinct CDR3 sequences; the ten most common clones hold around 0.4%. Germline V gives CDR1 SGHRS, CDR2 YFSETQ. The CDR3 is made up of 13 amino acids. Sequencing used naive CXCR3+ CD8+ T cells from blood. The subset is: CD45RO-CCR7+CD27+CD95- naive CD8+ T cells expressing CXCR3 (TNR3+). The rearrangement uses TRBV5-1 and TRBJ2-7; with no DNA, the TCRdb D assignment of TRBD1 cannot be verified. The clonotype originates from a human donor in good health. Some clones in this sample may be carry-over from other donors' samples. The CDR3 loop reads CATSPDWDYEQYF.